Each of the 12 T cell receptor beta chains below was sequenced from the same sample in a study of blood T cell repertoires in COVID-19. The protocol was immunoSEQ multiplex PCR, while the TCRdb copy is restricted to in-frame clones and leaves out a portion. The sample consists of about 430,000 clones, about 88% of them appearing once. The sample taken for sequencing was PBMCs or T cells enriched from blood (not recorded which). The receptors were sampled from a woman between 18 and 29 years old who had been exposed to COVID-19.

The gene calls are TRBV5-1 and TRBJ2-2; D is ambiguous. CDR1 is SGHRS and CDR2 is YFSETQ in the germline V gene. V was trimmed by 7 bases and J by 3 bases, leaving 7 bases between them. The CDR3 has 12 residues. The CDR3 DNA reads TGCGCCAGCCCCTTAGACACCGGGGAGCTGTTTTTT. Amino acid sequence: CASPLDTGELFF.

This clone was seen a handful of times. This rearrangement joins TRBV21-1 to TRBJ1-5; the table's D call, TRBD1, has no DNA check behind it. TRBV21-1 is shown as a pseudogene. The CDR3 is made up of 16 amino acids. The CDR3: CASSNKTDSFYQPQHF. CDR3 bases: TGTGCCAGCAGCAACAAAACGGACAGCTTTTATCAGCCCCAGCATTTT.

This chain connects TRBV27 to TRBJ1-2; 7 bases fit TRBD1. This CDR3 has 14 residues. Unmatched junction bases numbered 6, after V lost 0 bases and J lost 8 bases. The germline gives CDR1 MNHEY, CDR2 SMNVEV (reference sequence). The chain's CDR3 is CASSLSDRAAGYTF. The CDR3 nucleotides read TGTGCCAGCAGTTTATCCGACAGGGCGGCGGGCTACACCTTC.

V is TRBV6-5 and J is TRBJ1-1, with D maybe TRBD1 (5 bases). CDR3 length: 14 amino acids. Germline V gene data show CDR1 as MNHEY and CDR2 as SVGAGI. Between the trimmed V and J ends, which lost 7 bases and 4 bases, there was a span of 16 bases. The CDR3 sequence: CASTPAGRATEAFF. The DNA of the CDR3 is TGTGCCAGCACCCCGGCAGGGAGGGCCACTGAAGCTTTCTTT.

The count of this clone is one. The chain employs TRBV4-1 and TRBJ1-5; the D gene is possibly TRBD1 (6 bases). Trimming pared 4 bases from V and 3 bases from J, leaving 10 bases between. Germline V gene sequence: CDR1 MGHRA, CDR2 YSYEKL. CDR3 length: 14 amino acids. CDR3 DNA sequence: TGCGCCAGCAGCCCAGGGGTATCCAATCAGCCCCAGCATTTT. It yields the protein CASSPGVSNQPQHF.

CDR3 sequence (DNA): TGTGCCATCCACCGAGGCGAAACTGGTGGCTACACCTTC. This translates into CAIHRGETGGYTF. The chain joins TRBV6-5 to TRBJ1-2; D gene ambiguous. The V end was cut by 10 bases, the J end by 7 bases, with 19 bases between. The CDR3 has 13 residues. In germline, CDR1 is MNHEY, CDR2 SVGAGI.

The chain carries TRBV5-6 and TRBJ2-1; 7 nucleotides line up with TRBD1. This CDR3 has 16 amino acids. Germline CDR1 SGHDT, CDR2 YYEEEE. Germline trimming cut 1 base from V and 4 bases from J; bases unmatched to any gene: 8. DNA of the CDR3: TGTGCCAGCAGCTTGTGGCCAGGGGGAGTATACAATGAGCAGTTCTTC. It yields the protein CASSLWPGGVYNEQFF.

This clone was seen once. J is TRBJ1-2 and V is TRBV4-2; D unresolved. Germline V gene lookup returns CDR1 LGHNA and CDR2 YNFKEQ. The CDR3 extends over 17 amino acids. V gave up 4 bases and J gave up 0 bases, with 18 bases separating them. CDR3 region: CASSPREGEGTNYGYTF. The CDR3 DNA is TGTGCCAGCAGCCCCCGGGAGGGCGAAGGGACTAACTATGGCTACACCTTC.

The chain joins TRBV6-6 to TRBJ1-2; D gene ambiguous. CDR1 and CDR2 from the germline V gene are MNHNY and SVGAGI (reference sequence). With 6 bases removed from V and 6 bases from J, the gap between germline ends came to 8 bases. This CDR3 has 11 amino acids. The CDR3 DNA is TGTGCCAGCAGGTTAGCTGATGGCTACACCTTC. This translates into CASRLADGYTF.

J is TRBJ1-6 and V is TRBV28; TRBD1 matches at 7 bases. V gave up 4 bases and J gave up 14 bases; unmatched junction bases: 17. Germline CDR1 MDHEN, CDR2 SYDVKM. The CDR3 runs 16 residues. In nucleotides, the CDR3 is TGTGCCAGCAGTTCCAGGCAGGGGGTGGGGTATTGGACCCTCCACTTT. It yields the protein CASSSRQGVGYWTLHF.

This clone was detected only a few times. The rearrangement joins TRBV28 to TRBJ1-2; 10 bases line up with TRBD1. Trimming cost V 1 base and J 8 bases; bases outside gene matches: 16. Germline V gives CDR1 MDHEN, CDR2 SYDVKM. The CDR3 has 18 amino acids. CDR3 sequence: CASSLSPGQGLTPGGYTF. The DNA of the CDR3 is TGTGCCAGCAGTTTATCACCGGGACAGGGGTTAACCCCGGGGGGCTACACCTTC.

The CDR3, as DNA: TGTGCCAGCAGCCAAGCCCAGGTCTACAATGAGCAGTTCTTC. Its translation is CASSQAQVYNEQFF. The chain uses TRBV3-1 (or the pseudogene TRBV3-2) and TRBJ2-1; D call uncertain. Trimming took off 1 base at V and 3 bases at J, with 7 bases between the two ends. Germline CDR1 is LGHDT and CDR2 is YNNKEL (reference sequence). CDR3 length: 14 amino acids.